The T cell receptor beta chain under discussion was sequenced for a study of identical twins. Findings and limits, study-wide: Out-of-frame alpha sequences that twins shared showed excess low generation probability. Monozygotic twin pairs showed more out-of-frame TCR alpha sharing than models estimated.

This clonotype was detected ten times or more. No antigen is known for it. TCRdb independently ran MiXCR on the 5' RACE reads; one entry per CDR3 protein. This table has 500,000 to 650,000 distinct CDR3 sequences, roughly 7.1% appearing once. V was shortened by 3 bases and J by 1 base, with 13 bases between the two germline ends. CDR3 length: 14 amino acids. Germline lookup yields CDR1 SQVTM and CDR2 ANQGSEA. This same sample was also taken into another study, of yellow fever vaccine responses in identical twins.

This receptor was identified in a woman between 18 and 29 years old in good health. What was sequenced was PBMCs. V usage is TRBV29-1 and J usage is TRBJ2-7; D tentatively fits TRBD1 or TRBD2 (5 bases each). CDR3 sequence: CSVESGPPSYEQYF. The CDR3 nucleotides read TGCAGCGTTGAGTCGGGACCCCCTTCCTACGAGCAGTACTTC.